This T cell receptor (beta chain) was sequenced in a study of blood T cells in healthy people across ages. As for this clonotype: The antigen remains unidentified.

A sample-barcoded 5' primer and a J-beta primer mix were used in a second PCR of roughly 7 to 11 cycles. TCRdb reprocessed the 5' RACE reads with MiXCR, giving one entry per CDR3 protein. This table has around 1,000,000 distinct CDR3 sequences, roughly 24% appearing once. Findings and caveats of the study: Changes seen in expanded clonotypes were possibly confounded by donor CMV status left unknown.

Per-sample yields of isolated PBMCs were at least 6 million. Trimming took 0 bases from V and 4 from J; bases not matched to a gene: 8. The germline gives CDR1 DFQATT, CDR2 SNEGSKA (reference sequence). The CDR3 spans 18 residues. The same data also contributed to another study, on T cells of mothers and their children.

The chain recombines TRBV20-1 with TRBJ2-1, with 14 nucleotides matching TRBD2. The specimen sequenced was blood. The receptor was derived from a girl aged 2 to 10 in good health. The CDR3 loop reads CSARDFLRTSGRYNEQFF. CDR3 nucleotide sequence: TGCAGTGCTAGAGATTTTCTCCGGACTAGCGGGAGGTACAATGAGCAGTTCTTC.